This TCR beta chain was documented in a study of blood T cell repertoires in COVID-19 (dated by TCRdb to 2020 to 2022). Study-level background: Samples covering the acute and convalescent phases of COVID-19 were provided by collaborators in the United States, Italy and Spain. Deeply sampled blood TCRbeta repertoires from subjects exposed to, actively infected with, or recovered from COVID-19 were included in the dataset. Samples were obtained from the ongoing ImmuneRACE study (first 160 participants) and from over 1,000 subjects provided by 6 global collaborators. Where available, HLA class I and class II types were taken from metadata supplied by the sample provider and were not determined by assay-based typing. The prospective study material was composed of cDNA or gDNA derived from T cells, B-cell-depleted T cells, or PBMCs. The repertoires were made available in a free public database intended to serve as a resource for research on the immune response to SARS-CoV-2. Sample metadata almost always included a de-identified subject ID, COVID-19 status, age in years and sex.

The investigation overall reported the following: The quantity of clinical and demographic metadata differed by source and by participant and was supplied without curation.

Details on this clone: Its target antigen remains unknown. No much larger clone exists at a distance of one base, and base qualities are not known.

TCRbeta CDR3 regions were amplified from genomic DNA by means of the immunoSEQ Assay, a bias-controlled multiplex PCR. Per the authors' processing: Within the assay, amplification of reference gene primers was used to estimate how many nucleated cells each sample contained. Sequence reads were collapsed and filtered to measure the absolute abundance of every unique TCRbeta CDR3 rearrangement. For each sample, productive Simpson clonality was calculated by taking the square root of Simpson's diversity index across productive rearrangements. In TCRdb, the immuneACCESS table is reduced to in-frame sequences with V and J assigned. These tables do not hold every clone; where another copy was compared, an unresolved V gene accounts for under half, and the others remain unexplained. V and J calls and clone size come straight from that table; D and trimming were deduced from the DNA. The sample table holds approximately 230,000 clones, of which about 80% were seen once. The ten largest clonotypes hold roughly 10% of the sample.

Whole blood was collected in K2EDTA tubes by collaborating institutions according to the institutions' own protocols. Collaborator samples were shipped for TCRbeta analysis as frozen whole blood, isolated PBMCs, or DNA extracted from either sample type. From the cysteine up to the phenylalanine, the CDR3 has a length of 16 residues. The entry retains the CDR3 DNA only, 48 bases that are in frame from base 1. A distance of 11 bases separates the germline ends of V and J, which lose 0 bases and 2 bases respectively. From the germline V gene, CDR1 is MNHEY and CDR2 is SVGAGI. This receptor was obtained from an elderly man with acute or convalescent COVID-19. The chain is encoded by TRBV6-5 joined to TRBJ1-3; the best D guess is TRBD1, with 5 bases matching. The sample was peripheral blood. This receptor has the CDR3 CASSYSSPGAGNTIYF. The bases read TGTGCCAGCAGTTACTCGAGTCCGGGGGCTGGAAACACCATATATTTT.